This T cell receptor beta chain comes out of a study of cytomegalovirus exposure and HLA in healthy donors. Study-wide points: A later analysis found most CMV-associated TCR beta chains apparently HLA-restricted. The authors excluded some V segments, including TRBV6-2 and TRBV6-3, as indistinguishable. In vitro experiments confirmed that a few CMV-associated chains were specific for CMV antigens.

The germline CDR1 and CDR2 sequences are SGHTA and FQGTGA. The junction had 2 bases not matched to a gene; V was cut back by 3 bases and J by 5 bases. The CDR3 runs to 13 residues. It was with 60 Vbeta and 13 Jbeta primers that the PCR ran. Assay: immunoSEQ multiplex PCR; the TCRdb copy retains only in-frame clones and omits some. The sample lists 75,000 to 100,000 clones, roughly 8.2% seen once, with approximately 2.5% in the top ten. The sample holds a few counts of this clone. Antigen specificity is unknown. V gene TRBV7-3 combines with J gene TRBJ2-5, with 8 bases fitting TRBD2. The source is a man between 50 and 59 years old in good health and CMV-seronegative. Sequenced: PBMCs. CDR3 in DNA: TGTGCCAGCAGCTTGAGCGGGAGTGAGACCCAGTACTTC. It specifies CASSLSGSETQYF.